This T cell receptor beta chain was sequenced during a study of T-cell reconstitution after alpha-beta-depleted transplantation in children. V was clipped by 0 bases and J by 7 bases, with 3 bases between them. This CDR3 contains 11 residues. CDR1 and CDR2 from the germline V gene are ENHRY and SYGVKD. It was with unique molecular identifiers that the TCRbeta library was prepared. TCRdb reprocessed the PCR reads via MiXCR and lists one record per CDR3 protein. The table has about 980,000 distinct CDR3 sequences, roughly 29% seen once; the top ten hold approximately 30%. Comments on this clonotype: What it recognizes is unknown.

The study's findings and limits: TCRbeta diversity was high at day 60 in some patients (a result of surviving recipient T cells and thymic progenitors). Expanded clones from the graft, numbering several hundred, reportedly supplied alpha-beta T cells about two months after transplant. Hyperexpanded clones declined; after one year, newly produced T cells mostly supplied diversity.

This clonotype was sampled from a boy in the first two years of life who had a stem cell transplant for SCID, so the T cells may come from the graft donor. The chain recombines TRBV10-3 with TRBJ2-5; D is unclear. The sample here was PBMCs, mostly from graft donor cells, taken 360 days after TCRalphabeta/CD19-depleted stem cell transplant. CDR3 region: CAISESRTQYF. CDR3 bases: TGTGCCATCAGTGAGTCGCGGACCCAGTACTTC.